The 2 T cell receptor beta chains below were found in one sample sequenced in a study of blood T cell repertoires in COVID-19. The data were produced by immunoSEQ multiplex PCR, yet TCRdb's version contains in-frame clones alone and is incomplete. The top ten hold approximately 15% of the sample, which has around 100,000 clones, approximately 87% seen once. Sequencing was performed on peripheral blood. Source of these receptors: a human donor in a cohort sampled during active COVID-19.

The chain employs TRBV6-5 and TRBJ2-5; D is unclear. The ends were cut back, 6 bases at V and 2 bases at J, with 10 bases in the middle. The CDR3 contains 13 residues. The germline gives CDR1 MNHEY, CDR2 SVGAGI. Here the CDR3 reads CASSTIPQETQYF. The CDR3, as DNA: TGTGCCAGCAGCACAATACCTCAAGAGACCCAGTACTTC.

This chain links TRBV12-5 with TRBJ2-1; TRBD2 agrees at 10 bases. CDR3 length equals 16 residues. The V and J ends lost 7 bases and 4 bases, in that order; junction bases with no gene match: 10. Germline CDR1 is LGHNT and CDR2 is FRNRAP. CDR3 sequence (DNA): TGTGCTAGTGCCCGCCTAGTACTAGCGGGATACAATGAGCAGTTCTTC. As protein: CASARLVLAGYNEQFF.